One and the same sample provided the 26 T cell receptor beta chains below, sequenced in a study of Ad26.COV2.S vaccination and SARS-CoV-2 variants. The assay was immunoSEQ multiplex PCR, and TCRdb's table has in-frame clones only and misses some. The sample lists 300,000 to 500,000 clones; roughly nine tenths were seen once. The treatment is: some 20 received Ad26.COV2.S at low or high dose, single or two shots; a few received placebo; per-sample allocation not given. Sample collection was performed on day 63 after the first vaccine or placebo injection. Material: peripheral blood, obtained in a trial of Ad26.COV2.S vaccine versus placebo. The receptors come from a person aged 18 to 59 who received the Ad26.COV2.S COVID-19 vaccine or a placebo.

V and J are TRBV2 and TRBJ2-7; TRBD1 aligns across 9 bases. The germline CDR1 and CDR2 sequences are SNHLY and FYNNEI. J was trimmed by 3 bases and V by 2 bases; bases with no gene match: 5. The CDR3 loop spans 15 amino acids. The CDR3 DNA reads as TGTGCCAGCAGTGAAACCGGGACAGGGTTCTACGAGCAGTACTTC. Its protein is CASSETGTGFYEQYF.

This clone appeared a few times. V gene TRBV27 combines with J gene TRBJ1-2, with D possibly TRBD1 on 5 matching bases. This CDR3 is 13 amino acids long. CDR1 is MNHEY and CDR2 is SMNVEV in the germline V gene (reference sequence). Trimming took 3 bases from V and 8 from J, leaving 13 bases between them. The CDR3 loop reads CASSFTAGSGYTF. Written as DNA, the CDR3 is TGTGCCAGCAGTTTCACGGCAGGGAGCGGCTACACCTTC.

V gene TRBV11-2 combines with J gene TRBJ2-7; TRBD2 is a possible D gene (6 bases). CDR1 is SGHAT, CDR2 FQNNGV, per germline. The V and J ends lost 4 bases and 3 bases respectively, with 19 bases between them. CDR3 size: 16 residues. This CDR3 is CASSSVRGRGNYEQYF. CDR3 DNA sequence: TGTGCCAGCAGCTCCGTTCGAGGGCGGGGAAACTACGAGCAGTACTTC.

This chain uses TRBV6-6 with TRBJ1-1; D not resolved. The length of the CDR3 is 14 residues. Germline V lookup: CDR1 MNHNY, CDR2 SVGAGI (reference sequence). V was clipped by 2 bases and J by 1 base, with 8 bases between them. The CDR3 DNA sequence: TGTGCCAGCAGTTACGCGAATCGGAACACTGAAGCTTTCTTT. Amino acids: CASSYANRNTEAFF.

The rearrangement uses TRBV5-1 and TRBJ1-4, with no clear D. Germline CDR1 SGHRS, CDR2 YFSETQ. The CDR3 has 14 amino acids. V shed 5 bases and J shed 5 bases, with 13 bases lying between them. CDR3 region: CASSPGPSNEKLFF. CDR3 DNA sequence: TGCGCCAGCAGTCCCGGGCCCTCAAATGAAAAACTGTTTTTT. Full variable domain (outside the CDR3, taken from reference TRBV5-1 and TRBJ1-4): KAGVTQTPRYLIKTRGQQVTLSCSPISGHRSVSWYQQTPGQGLQFLFEYFSETQRNKGNFPGRFSGRQFSNSRSEMNVSTLELGDSALYLCASSPGPSNEKLFFGSGTQLSVL.

This sequence joins TRBV15 and TRBJ1-1, with 8 positions matching TRBD1. The CDR3 runs to 14 residues. Unmatched junction bases numbered 11, after V lost 6 bases and J lost 8 bases. Germline lookup yields CDR1 LNHNV and CDR2 YYDKDF (reference sequence). The CDR3 DNA follows: TGTGCCACCAGACCTCGACAGGGGCTTTCAGAAGCTTTCTTT. Protein sequence: CATRPRQGLSEAFF.

A single count supports this clone. This chain links TRBV15 with TRBJ2-1, with D perhaps given as TRBD1 or TRBD2 (6 bases each). Germline V CDR1 and CDR2: LNHNV, YYDKDF (reference sequence). V was shortened by 7 bases and J by 6 bases, with 16 bases between the two germline ends. CDR3 length: 14 residues. CDR3 nucleotide sequence: TGTGCCACCACCTTAACGGGGGCCCTCAATGAGCAGTTCTTC. Translated, it gives CATTLTGALNEQFF.

This CDR3 reads CASSFLRGSDGYTF. The CDR3 DNA is TGCGCCAGCAGCTTCCTCCGGGGGTCGGATGGCTACACCTTC. The chain employs TRBV5-1 and TRBJ1-2; a weak D match, TRBD1 (5 bases). Germline CDR1 reads SGHRS; CDR2 reads YFSETQ. V dropped 2 bases and J dropped 6 bases, with 14 bases sitting between them. CDR3 size: 14 residues. Based on the CDR3 plus reference TRBV5-1 and TRBJ1-2, the full variable domain is KAGVTQTPRYLIKTRGQQVTLSCSPISGHRSVSWYQQTPGQGLQFLFEYFSETQRNKGNFPGRFSGRQFSNSRSEMNVSTLELGDSALYLCASSFLRGSDGYTFGSGTRLTVV.

The chain is built from TRBV19 and TRBJ1-1; D may be TRBD1 (5 bases). V lost 7 bases, J lost 2 bases, and 20 bases lay in between. The CDR3 length is 16 residues. The V gene's germline CDR1 is LNHDA and CDR2 SQIVND (reference sequence). The CDR3 coding sequence is TGTGCCAGTAAAACCCGGCAGGGTAGGGGTAACACTGAAGCTTTCTTT. It translates to CASKTRQGRGNTEAFF.

V usage is TRBV28 and J usage is TRBJ2-5, with 8 nucleotides matching TRBD1. The CDR3 covers 14 residues. Trimming at V came to 5 bases and at J to 7 bases, leaving 9 bases not matched to a gene. The V gene's germline CDR1 is MDHEN and CDR2 SYDVKM. The CDR3 bases are TGTGCCAGCAGTCCCTCGACAGGGGCAGGGACCCAGTACTTC. Its translation is CASSPSTGAGTQYF.

The rearrangement uses TRBV2 and TRBJ1-2, with unresolved D. Trimming pared 5 bases from V and 2 bases from J, leaving 9 bases between. This CDR3 spans 13 amino acids. Germline CDR1 and CDR2: SNHLY and FYNNEI. The CDR3 region is CASSTMENYGYTF. CDR3 nucleotide sequence: TGTGCCAGCAGTACAATGGAAAACTATGGCTACACCTTC.

The CDR3 sequence: CASSSNTGGMNEQYF. The DNA of the CDR3 is TGTGCCAGCAGTTCCAACACAGGGGGCATGAACGAGCAGTACTTC. The chain combines TRBV6-5 with TRBJ2-7; 9 nucleotides match TRBD1. Germline CDR1 and CDR2: MNHEY and SVGAGI. The CDR3 has 15 residues. V shed 4 bases, J shed 5 bases, and the junction held 9 bases outside the gene matches.

This chain uses TRBV11-2 with TRBJ2-7; D ambiguous. The germline CDR1 and CDR2 sequences are SGHAT and FQNNGV. V was shortened by 6 bases and J by 1 base, with 7 bases between the two germline ends. The CDR3 contains 12 residues. The CDR3 reads CASSQTSYEQYF. The CDR3 DNA follows: TGTGCCAGCAGTCAAACTTCCTACGAGCAGTACTTC. The entire variable domain, with the rest obtained from reference TRBV11-2 and TRBJ2-7, is as follows: EAGVAQSPRYKIIEKRQSVAFWCNPISGHATLYWYQQILGQGPKLLIQFQNNGVVDDSQLPKDRFSAERLKGVDSTLKIQPAKLEDSAVYLCASSQTSYEQYFGPGTRLTVT.

The V and J genes are TRBV24-1 and TRBJ2-1; D may be TRBD1 or TRBD2 (5 bases each). In germline, CDR1 is KGHDR, CDR2 SFDVKD. Trimming shortened V by 6 bases and J by 5 bases, and 13 bases separated the two germline ends. The CDR3 has 14 amino acids. CDR3 in DNA: TGTGCCACCAGTCGGCAGGGAGCACACAATGAGCAGTTCTTC. It encodes CATSRQGAHNEQFF.

This sequence joins TRBV4-1 and TRBJ2-5, with 7 bases lining up with TRBD1. This CDR3 has 14 amino acids. The germline V gene encodes CDR1 MGHRA and CDR2 YSYEKL. J lost 1 base, V lost 3 bases, and 2 bases had no gene match. In DNA, the CDR3 is TGCGCCAGCAGCCAGACAGGGTTCCAAGAGACCCAGTACTTC. Encoded protein: CASSQTGFQETQYF.

This clone was observed a few times. J is TRBJ1-4 and V is TRBV5-1, with D hard to call. V gave up 1 base and J gave up 4 bases, with 8 bases separating them. This CDR3 spans 14 amino acids. Germline lookup yields CDR1 SGHRS and CDR2 YFSETQ. This chain's CDR3 is CASSLSRNNEKLFF. CDR3 sequence (DNA): TGCGCCAGCAGCTTGTCGAGGAATAATGAAAAACTGTTTTTT.

The chain employs TRBV7-2 and TRBJ1-2; 8 bases align to TRBD1. CDR1 and CDR2 from the germline V gene are SGHTA and FQGNSA. The junction had 8 bases not matched to a gene; V was cut back by 3 bases and J by 5 bases. The CDR3 has 15 residues. CDR3 bases: TGTGCCAGCAGCTTCACCGCAGGGGGCCAGTATGGCTACACCTTC. Residues: CASSFTAGGQYGYTF.

The rearrangement uses TRBV5-1 and TRBJ2-1, with TRBD2 identical over 11 bases. V lost 1 base, J lost 9 bases, and 6 bases stayed unmatched. The CDR3 is 15 residues long. From germline, CDR1 is SGHRS and CDR2 YFSETQ. CDR3 DNA sequence: TGCGCCAGCAGCTTGACTAGCGGGGGATGGGGTGAGCAGTTCTTC. Protein sequence: CASSLTSGGWGEQFF.

V usage is TRBV19 and J usage is TRBJ1-3; 7 bases are shared with TRBD1. The CDR3 totals 14 residues. From germline, CDR1 is LNHDA and CDR2 SQIVND (reference sequence). J gave up 2 bases and V 5 bases, and 3 bases lay outside the gene matches. Here the CDR3 DNA reads TGTGCCAGTAGTCCAGACAGGGCTGGAAACACCATATATTTT. Its protein is CASSPDRAGNTIYF.

The rearrangement uses TRBV5-1 and TRBJ1-2; D unresolved. Trimming stripped 5 bases from V and 0 bases from J, with 14 bases between. CDR1 SGHRS and CDR2 YFSETQ come from the germline V gene. This CDR3 comprises 15 residues. Written as DNA, the CDR3 is TGCGCCAGCAGGGATGACGGATATTCTAACTATGGCTACACCTTC. Encoded protein: CASRDDGYSNYGYTF.

The DNA for the CDR3 is TGTGCCAGCAGCCAAGCCCGGGACCTCACCCCAGATACGCAGTATTTT. This gives the protein CASSQARDLTPDTQYF. The J gene is TRBJ2-3, the V gene TRBV3-1 (or the pseudogene TRBV3-2); D possibly uses TRBD1 or TRBD2 (5 bases each). Per germline, CDR1 LGHDT and CDR2 YNNKEL (reference sequence). V lost 1 base and J lost 4, with 15 bases in between. CDR3 size: 16 residues.

The gene calls are TRBV10-3 and TRBJ1-5, with unresolved D. The CDR3 has 14 amino acids. Trimming removed 1 base at V and 3 bases at J, with 7 bases between. CDR1 is ENHRY, CDR2 SYGVKD, per germline. The CDR3 loop is CAISELSINQPQHF. The CDR3, as DNA: TGTGCCATCAGTGAGTTGTCTATCAATCAGCCCCAGCATTTT.

This chain uses TRBV7-9 with TRBJ2-5, with no clear D. V was trimmed by 5 bases and J by 1 base, leaving 8 bases between them. The germline V gene has CDR1 SEHNR and CDR2 FQNEAQ (reference sequence). The CDR3 loop spans 13 amino acids. The CDR3: CASSQNSQETQYF. CDR3 nucleotides: TGTGCCAGCAGCCAAAACAGCCAAGAGACCCAGTACTTC.

The V and J genes are TRBV6-1 and TRBJ1-2; D is uncertain. V lost 1 base, J lost 7 bases, and 25 bases lay in between. The CDR3 has 18 residues. Germline V gene data show CDR1 as MNHNS and CDR2 as SASEGT. The DNA for the CDR3 is TGTGCCAGCAGTGAAGGGTCCCCTTGGGCAGGAGGAGGTCTTGGCTACACCTTC. Its protein product is CASSEGSPWAGGGLGYTF.

This clone was observed once. V usage is TRBV3-1 (or the pseudogene TRBV3-2) and J usage is TRBJ2-5, with 10 bases aligning to TRBD2. J gave up 2 bases and V 2 bases, and 11 bases lay outside the gene matches. Germline CDR1 is LGHDT and CDR2 is YNNKEL (reference sequence). CDR3 length: 18 residues. The CDR3 DNA follows: TGTGCCAGCAGCCAATCTTTTATACTAGCGGGGTTACAAGAGACCCAGTACTTC. The encoded protein is CASSQSFILAGLQETQYF.

The chain employs TRBV11-2 and TRBJ2-5, with 9 nucleotides matching TRBD1. Germline V gene data show CDR1 as SGHAT and CDR2 as FQNNGV. CDR3 length equals 14 residues. J was trimmed by 4 bases and V by 4 bases; bases with no gene match: 4. CDR3 sequence (DNA): TGTGCCAGCAGCTCGGGACAGGGTCGAGAGACCCAGTACTTC. Protein sequence: CASSSGQGRETQYF.